This T cell receptor beta chain was sequenced for a study of cytomegalovirus exposure and HLA in healthy donors. Trimming left V 4 bases short and J 8 bases short, with 12 bases between. The CDR3 runs to 13 residues. Germline-derived CDR1 and CDR2 are SGHKS and YYEKEE (reference sequence). Vbeta (60) and Jbeta (13) primers were used in the PCR. Some clones are missing from TCRdb's copy, which holds only in-frame ones; the method was immunoSEQ multiplex PCR. The sample includes some 160,000 clones, 70% to 80% of them seen just once. The chain is built from TRBV5-5 and TRBJ1-4; no reliable D call. The sequenced material came from PBMCs. The source is a male donor in good health and CMV-seronegative. The CDR3 loop is CASSRASGEKLFF. The CDR3 DNA is TGTGCCAGCAGCCGGGCCTCGGGGGAAAAACTGTTTTTT. Based on the CDR3 plus reference TRBV5-5 and TRBJ1-4, the full variable domain is DAGVTQSPTHLIKTRGQQVTLRCSPISGHKSVSWYQQVLGQGPQFIFQYYEKEERGRGNFPDRFSARQFPNYSSELNVNALLLGDSALYLCASSRASGEKLFFGSGTQLSVL.